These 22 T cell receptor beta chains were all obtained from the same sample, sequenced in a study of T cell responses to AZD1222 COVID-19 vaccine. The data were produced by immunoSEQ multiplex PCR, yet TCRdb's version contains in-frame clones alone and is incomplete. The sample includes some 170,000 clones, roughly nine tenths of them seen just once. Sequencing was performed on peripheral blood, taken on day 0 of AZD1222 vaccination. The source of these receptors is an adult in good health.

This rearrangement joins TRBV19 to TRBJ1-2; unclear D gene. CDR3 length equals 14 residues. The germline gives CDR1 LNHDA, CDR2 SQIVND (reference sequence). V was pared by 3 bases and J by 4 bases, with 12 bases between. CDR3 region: CASSIVHSPYGYTF. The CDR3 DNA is TGTGCCAGTAGTATCGTGCACAGTCCCTATGGCTACACCTTC. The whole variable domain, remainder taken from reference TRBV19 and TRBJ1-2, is DGGITQSPKYLFRKEGQNVTLSCEQNLNHDAMYWYRQDPGQGLRLIYYSQIVNDFQKGDIAEGYSVSREKKESFPLTVTSAQKNPTAFYLCASSIVHSPYGYTFGSGTRLTVV.

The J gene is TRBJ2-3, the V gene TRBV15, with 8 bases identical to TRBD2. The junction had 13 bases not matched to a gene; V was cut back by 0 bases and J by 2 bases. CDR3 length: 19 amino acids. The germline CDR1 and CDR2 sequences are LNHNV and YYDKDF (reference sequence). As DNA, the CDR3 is TGTGCCACCAGCAGAGAGTGGACTAGCAGAGGTTCCAACACAGATACGCAGTATTTT. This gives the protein CATSREWTSRGSNTDTQYF.

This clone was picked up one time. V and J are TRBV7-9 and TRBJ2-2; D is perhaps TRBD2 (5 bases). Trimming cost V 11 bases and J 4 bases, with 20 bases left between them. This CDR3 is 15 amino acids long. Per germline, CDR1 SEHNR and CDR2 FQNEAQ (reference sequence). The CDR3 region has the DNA TGTGCCGGCGGACTCTCAAGATCTCGCACCGGGGAGCTGTTTTTT. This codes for CAGGLSRSRTGELFF. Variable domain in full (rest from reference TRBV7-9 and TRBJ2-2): DTGVSQNPRHKITKRGQNVTFRCDPISEHNRLYWYRQTLGQGPEFLTYFQNEAQLEKSRLLSDRFSAERPKGSFSTLEIQRTEQGDSAMYLCAGGLSRSRTGELFFGEGSRLTVL.

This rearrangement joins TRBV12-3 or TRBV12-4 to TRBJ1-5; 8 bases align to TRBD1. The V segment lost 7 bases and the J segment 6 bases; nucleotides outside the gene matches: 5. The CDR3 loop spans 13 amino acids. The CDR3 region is CASTRTGIQPQHF. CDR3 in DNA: TGTGCCAGCACTCGGACAGGGATTCAGCCCCAGCATTTT.

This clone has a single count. CDR3 amino acids: CASSESWMNTEAFF. The DNA for the CDR3 is TGTGCCAGCAGTGAAAGTTGGATGAACACTGAAGCTTTCTTT. This rearrangement joins TRBV6-4 to TRBJ1-1; D is uncertain. The CDR3 has 14 amino acids. Germline V lookup: CDR1 MRHNA, CDR2 SNTAGT. Trimming removed 3 bases from V and 0 bases from J, with 8 bases in between.

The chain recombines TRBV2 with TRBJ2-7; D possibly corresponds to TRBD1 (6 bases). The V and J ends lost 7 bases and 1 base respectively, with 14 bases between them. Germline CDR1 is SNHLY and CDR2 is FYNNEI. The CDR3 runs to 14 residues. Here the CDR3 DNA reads TGTGCCAGCATCGAACAGGGACCTTCCTACGAGCAGTACTTC. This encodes CASIEQGPSYEQYF.

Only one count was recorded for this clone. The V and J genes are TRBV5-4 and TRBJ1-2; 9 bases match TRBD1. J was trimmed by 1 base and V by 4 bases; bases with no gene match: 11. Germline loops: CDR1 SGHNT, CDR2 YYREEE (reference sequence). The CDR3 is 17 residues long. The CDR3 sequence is CASSQGQGWRSNYGYTF. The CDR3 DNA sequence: TGTGCCAGCAGCCAGGGACAGGGTTGGAGGAGTAACTATGGCTACACCTTC.

The CDR3: CASRPGTETYEQYF. CDR3 coding DNA: TGTGCCAGCAGACCCGGGACAGAGACCTACGAGCAGTACTTC. The chain employs TRBV6-5 and TRBJ2-7; 7 nucleotides match TRBD1. CDR1 and CDR2 (germline): MNHEY, SVGAGI. The CDR3 consists of 14 residues. Trimming removed 6 bases from V and 2 bases from J; junction bases left unmatched: 7.

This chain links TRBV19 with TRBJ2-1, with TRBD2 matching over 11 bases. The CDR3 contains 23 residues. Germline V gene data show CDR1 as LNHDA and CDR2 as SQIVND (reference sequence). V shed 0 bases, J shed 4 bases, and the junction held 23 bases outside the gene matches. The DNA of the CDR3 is TGTGCCAGTAGTATAGAAAGGTTCGCGGGGGGCTTCGCGGGGACTAGCGGTTACAATGAGCAGTTCTTC. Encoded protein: CASSIERFAGGFAGTSGYNEQFF. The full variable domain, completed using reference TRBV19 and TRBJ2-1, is DGGITQSPKYLFRKEGQNVTLSCEQNLNHDAMYWYRQDPGQGLRLIYYSQIVNDFQKGDIAEGYSVSREKKESFPLTVTSAQKNPTAFYLCASSIERFAGGFAGTSGYNEQFFGPGTRLTVL.

The chain's CDR3 is CASRRWQGELFF. The DNA for the CDR3 is TGTGCCAGCAGACGGTGGCAGGGGGAGCTGTTTTTT. V usage is TRBV6-5 and J usage is TRBJ2-2; D call uncertain. Germline CDR1 and CDR2: MNHEY and SVGAGI. The CDR3 consists of 12 residues. Trimming took off 6 bases at V and 8 bases at J, with 10 bases between the two ends.

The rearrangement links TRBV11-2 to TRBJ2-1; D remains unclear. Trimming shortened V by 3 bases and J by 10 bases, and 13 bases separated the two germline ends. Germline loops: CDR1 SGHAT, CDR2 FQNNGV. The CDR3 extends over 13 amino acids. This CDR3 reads CASSFSSVGEQFF. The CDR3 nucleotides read TGTGCCAGCAGCTTTTCAAGCGTTGGAGAGCAGTTCTTC.

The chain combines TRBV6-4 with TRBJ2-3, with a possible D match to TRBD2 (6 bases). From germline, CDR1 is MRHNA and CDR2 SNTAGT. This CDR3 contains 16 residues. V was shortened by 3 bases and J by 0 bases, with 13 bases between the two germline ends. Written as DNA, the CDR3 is TGTGCCAGCAGTGATACAAGCGGGCCTAGCACAGATACGCAGTATTTT. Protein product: CASSDTSGPSTDTQYF.

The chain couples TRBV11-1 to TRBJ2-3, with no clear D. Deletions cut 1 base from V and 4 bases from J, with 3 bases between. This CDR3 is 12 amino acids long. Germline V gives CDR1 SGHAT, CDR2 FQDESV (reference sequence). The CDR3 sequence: CASSLGSDTQYF. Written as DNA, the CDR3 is TGTGCCAGCAGCTTAGGTTCAGATACGCAGTATTTT. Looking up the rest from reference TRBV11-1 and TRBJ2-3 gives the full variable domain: EAEVAQSPRYKITEKSQAVAFWCDPISGHATLYWYRQILGQGPELLVQFQDESVVDDSQLPKDRFSAERLKGVDSTLKIQPAELGDSAMYLCASSLGSDTQYFGPGTRLTVL.

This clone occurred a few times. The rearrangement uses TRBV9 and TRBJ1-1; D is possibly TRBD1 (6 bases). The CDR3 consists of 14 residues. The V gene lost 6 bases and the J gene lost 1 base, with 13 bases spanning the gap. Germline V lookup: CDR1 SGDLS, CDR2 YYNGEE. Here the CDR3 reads CASNRGQKNTEAFF. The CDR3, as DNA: TGTGCCAGCAACAGAGGACAGAAGAACACTGAAGCTTTCTTT.

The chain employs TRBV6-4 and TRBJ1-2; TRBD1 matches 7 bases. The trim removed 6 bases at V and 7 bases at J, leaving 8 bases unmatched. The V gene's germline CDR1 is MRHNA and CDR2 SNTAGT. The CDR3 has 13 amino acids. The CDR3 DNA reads TGTGCCAGCAGAGATGGGACAGTCGGTGGCTACACCTTC. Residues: CASRDGTVGGYTF.

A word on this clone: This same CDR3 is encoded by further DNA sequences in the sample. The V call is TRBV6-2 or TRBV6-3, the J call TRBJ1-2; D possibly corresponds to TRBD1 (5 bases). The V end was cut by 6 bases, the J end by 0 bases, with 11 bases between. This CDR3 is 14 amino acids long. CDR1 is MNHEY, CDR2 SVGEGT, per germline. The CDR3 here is CASSRDGTNYGYTF. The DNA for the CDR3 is TGTGCCAGCAGCCGGGACGGAACTAACTATGGCTACACCTTC.

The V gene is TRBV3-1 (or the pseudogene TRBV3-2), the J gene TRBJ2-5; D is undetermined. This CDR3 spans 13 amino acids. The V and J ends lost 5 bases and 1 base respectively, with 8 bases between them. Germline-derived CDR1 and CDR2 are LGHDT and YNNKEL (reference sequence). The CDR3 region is CASSSVPQETQYF. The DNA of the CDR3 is TGTGCCAGCAGCTCGGTCCCCCAAGAGACCCAGTACTTC.

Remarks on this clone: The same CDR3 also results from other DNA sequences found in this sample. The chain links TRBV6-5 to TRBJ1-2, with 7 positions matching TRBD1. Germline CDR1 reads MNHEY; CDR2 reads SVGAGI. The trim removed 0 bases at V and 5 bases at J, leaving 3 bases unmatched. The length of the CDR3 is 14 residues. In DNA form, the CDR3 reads TGTGCCAGCAGTTACTCAGGGGGCGGGTATGGCTACACCTTC. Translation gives CASSYSGGGYGYTF.

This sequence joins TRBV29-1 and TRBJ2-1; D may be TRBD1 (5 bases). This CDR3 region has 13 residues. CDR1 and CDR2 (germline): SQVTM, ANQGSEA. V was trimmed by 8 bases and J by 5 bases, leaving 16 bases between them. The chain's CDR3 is CSNGAGLNNEQFF. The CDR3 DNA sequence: TGCAGCAATGGGGCAGGGCTTAACAATGAGCAGTTCTTC.

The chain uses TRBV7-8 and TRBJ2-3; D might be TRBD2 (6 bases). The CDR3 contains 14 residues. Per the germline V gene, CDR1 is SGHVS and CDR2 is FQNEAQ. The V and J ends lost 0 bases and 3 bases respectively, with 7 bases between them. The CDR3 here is CASSLAGGTDTQYF. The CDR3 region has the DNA TGTGCCAGCAGCTTAGCTGGGGGGACAGATACGCAGTATTTT.

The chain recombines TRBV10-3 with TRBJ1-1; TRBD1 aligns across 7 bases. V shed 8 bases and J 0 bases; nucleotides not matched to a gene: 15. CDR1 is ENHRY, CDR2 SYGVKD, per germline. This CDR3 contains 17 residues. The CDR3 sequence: CAIQDRASATMNTEAFF. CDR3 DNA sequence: TGTGCCATCCAAGACAGGGCAAGCGCCACTATGAACACTGAAGCTTTCTTT.

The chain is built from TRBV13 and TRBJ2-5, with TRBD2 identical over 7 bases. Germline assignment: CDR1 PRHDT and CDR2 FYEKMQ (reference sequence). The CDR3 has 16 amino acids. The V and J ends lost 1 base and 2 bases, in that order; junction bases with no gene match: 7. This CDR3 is CASSLASLAEQETQYF. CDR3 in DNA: TGTGCCAGCAGCTTAGCCTCCCTAGCGGAACAAGAGACCCAGTACTTC. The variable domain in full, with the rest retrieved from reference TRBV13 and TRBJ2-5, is AAGVIQSPRHLIKEKRETATLKCYPIPRHDTVYWYQQGPGQDPQFLISFYEKMQSDKGSIPDRFSAQQFSDYHSELNMSSLELGDSALYFCASSLASLAEQETQYFGPGTRLLVL.